The clone carrying this TCR beta chain came up a few times. The antigen remains undetermined. Germline lookup yields CDR1 SGHDN and CDR2 FVKESK. The CDR3 sequence is 14 residues long. The trim removed 1 base at V and 3 bases at J, leaving 3 bases unmatched. These data come from a study of identical twins. Study results and limitations: Insertions ran lower in abundant cord blood beta clonotypes, though not in memory repertoires.

TCRdb re-derived calls from the 5' RACE reads in MiXCR, one entry per CDR3 protein. Of just under 650,000 distinct CDR3 sequences in the sample, just over 7% were seen once. These data are also associated with another study on yellow fever vaccine responses in identical twins.

This TCR was recovered from a young woman in good health. The V gene is TRBV14, the J gene TRBJ2-7; TRBD1 matches 7 bases. Material: PBMCs. CDR3 amino acids: CASSQAAGGYEQYF. The CDR3 coding sequence is TGTGCCAGCAGCCAAGCAGCAGGGGGCTACGAGCAGTACTTC. The whole variable domain, filled in from reference TRBV14 and TRBJ2-7, reads EAGVTQFPSHSVIEKGQTVTLRCDPISGHDNLYWYRRVMGKEIKFLLHFVKESKQDESGMPNNRFLAERTGGTYSTLKVQPAELEDSGVYFCASSQAAGGYEQYFGPGTRLTVT.